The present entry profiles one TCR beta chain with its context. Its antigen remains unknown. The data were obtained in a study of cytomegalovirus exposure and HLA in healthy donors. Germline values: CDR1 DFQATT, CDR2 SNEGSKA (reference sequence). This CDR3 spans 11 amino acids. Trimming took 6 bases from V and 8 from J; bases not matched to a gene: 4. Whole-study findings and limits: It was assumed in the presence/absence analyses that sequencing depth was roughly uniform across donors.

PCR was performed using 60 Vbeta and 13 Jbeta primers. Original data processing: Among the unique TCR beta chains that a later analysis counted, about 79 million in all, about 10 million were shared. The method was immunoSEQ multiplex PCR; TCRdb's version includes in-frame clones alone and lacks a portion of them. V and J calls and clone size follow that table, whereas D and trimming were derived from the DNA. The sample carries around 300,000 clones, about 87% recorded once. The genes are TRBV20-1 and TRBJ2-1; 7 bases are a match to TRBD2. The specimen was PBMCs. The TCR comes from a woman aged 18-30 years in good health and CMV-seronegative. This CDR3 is CSARGEDEQFF. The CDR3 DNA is TGCAGTGCCCGGGGGGAAGATGAGCAGTTCTTC.